These 19 T cell receptor beta chains came from one sample sequenced in a study of T-cell memory formation after mild COVID-19. TCRdb called the 5' RACE reads again in MiXCR, with one record for every CDR3 protein. The sample holds over 300,000 distinct CDR3 sequences; roughly 19% are singletons and the top ten take 21%. Sequenced input: PBMCs or a T cell subset sorted from them (not recorded which). Receptor source: a man aged 18 to 30 who had mild COVID-19 (a few samples of this study predate the infection). Cell type and time point are not known.

V and J are TRBV10-3 and TRBJ2-1; 11 positions agree with TRBD2. CDR1 ENHRY and CDR2 SYGVKD come from the germline V gene. This CDR3 region has 14 residues. With 7 bases clipped from V and 6 bases from J, the junction kept 5 bases outside the gene matches. Here the CDR3 DNA reads TGTGCCATCAACCCTAGCGGGGGGCCCAATGAGCAGTTCTTC. It yields the protein CAINPSGGPNEQFF.

This rearrangement joins TRBV11-2 to TRBJ2-7; no clear D. V was cut by 0 bases and J by 0 bases, with 9 bases left in between. Germline V lookup: CDR1 SGHAT, CDR2 FQNNGV. The CDR3 is 15 residues long. This chain's CDR3 is CASSLEGRSSYEQYF. The CDR3 DNA follows: TGTGCCAGCAGCTTAGAGGGCAGGTCCTCCTACGAGCAGTACTTC. The full variable domain, with the rest looked up from reference TRBV11-2 and TRBJ2-7, is EAGVAQSPRYKIIEKRQSVAFWCNPISGHATLYWYQQILGQGPKLLIQFQNNGVVDDSQLPKDRFSAERLKGVDSTLKIQPAKLEDSAVYLCASSLEGRSSYEQYFGPGTRLTVT.

This clonotype occurred a few times. This sequence joins TRBV7-9 and TRBJ2-1; 7 positions agree with TRBD2. CDR1 and CDR2 from the germline V gene are SEHNR and FQNEAQ (reference sequence). Germline trimming cut 5 bases from V and 4 bases from J; bases unmatched to any gene: 8. The length of the CDR3 is 15 residues. CDR3 in DNA: TGTGCCAGCAGCCCACGCGGGAGTCAATACAATGAGCAGTTCTTC. Translated, it gives CASSPRGSQYNEQFF.

CDR3 nucleotide sequence: TGTGCCACCAGCAGAAACAGACTAGCGGGGGCATCAGATACGCAGTATTTT. Residues: CATSRNRLAGASDTQYF. This chain connects TRBV15 to TRBJ2-3; 12 bases align to TRBD2. Trimming removed 2 bases from V and 4 bases from J; junction bases left unmatched: 7. The germline V gene encodes CDR1 LNHNV and CDR2 YYDKDF (reference sequence). The CDR3 runs to 17 residues.

This clonotype was found a few times. The chain carries TRBV5-5 and TRBJ1-4, with D possibly being TRBD1 (5 bases). The CDR3 extends over 13 amino acids. V lost 4 bases, J lost 2 bases, and 6 bases lay in between. Germline V gene lookup returns CDR1 SGHKS and CDR2 YYEKEE (reference sequence). CDR3 protein: CASSGGTNEKLFF. The CDR3 bases are TGTGCCAGCAGCGGGGGGACTAATGAAAAACTGTTTTTT.

CDR3 coding DNA: TGTGCCAGCAGCACCCGCATGGGGGGCGAGCAGTACGTC. This codes for CASSTRMGGEQYV. V is TRBV5-5 and J is TRBJ2-7; the D gene is possibly TRBD2 (6 bases). The germline V gene has CDR1 SGHKS and CDR2 YYEKEE (reference sequence). This CDR3 is built from 13 residues. V lost 4 bases to trimming and J lost 6 bases, with 14 bases between them.

This clonotype was counted between two and nine times. J is TRBJ2-7 and V is TRBV4-1; possible D gene TRBD2, 5 bases. From germline, CDR1 is MGHRA and CDR2 YSYEKL. V dropped 1 base and J dropped 2 bases, with 9 bases sitting between them. The CDR3 is made up of 14 amino acids. The CDR3 nucleotides read TGCGCCAGCAGCCAAGTGGGGAGTACCTACGAGCAGTACGTC. Protein: CASSQVGSTYEQYV.

This clonotype was picked up a small number of times. The chain recombines TRBV7-3 with TRBJ2-1; 10 nucleotides line up with TRBD1. The germline gives CDR1 SGHTA, CDR2 FQGTGA. The CDR3 contains 15 residues. V lost 3 bases to trimming and J lost 5 bases; unmatched junction nucleotides: 4. CDR3 in amino acids: CASSLIGTGDNEQFF. CDR3 in DNA: TGTGCCAGCAGCTTGATCGGGACAGGGGACAATGAGCAGTTCTTC.

V usage is TRBV5-1 and J usage is TRBJ1-2; D remains unclear. The CDR3 extends over 14 amino acids. V lost 0 bases and J lost 0, with 6 bases in between. CDR1 and CDR2 (germline): SGHRS, YFSETQ. The CDR3 DNA follows: TGCGCCAGCAGCTTGGTATCGGCTAACTATGGCTACACCTTC. Translating it yields CASSLVSANYGYTF.

A few counts support this clonotype. The rearrangement uses TRBV20-1 and TRBJ2-1; 7 nucleotides match TRBD2. This CDR3 has 11 residues. Germline loops: CDR1 DFQATT, CDR2 SNEGSKA (reference sequence). The V segment lost 3 bases and the J segment 15 bases; nucleotides outside the gene matches: 8. CDR3 bases: TGCAGTGCTAGGGTCGCGGGGGTCTCGTTCTTC. Protein sequence: CSARVAGVSFF.

This clonotype was picked up many times. This chain links TRBV7-6 with TRBJ2-1; 8 bases match TRBD2. The V gene end was trimmed by 1 base and the J gene end by 12 bases; junction bases not matched to a gene: 5. CDR3 size: 13 residues. CDR1 and CDR2 (germline): SGHVS, FNYEAQ. The CDR3 sequence is CASSLVSGGRQFF. CDR3 bases: TGTGCCAGCAGCTTAGTTTCGGGGGGGCGGCAGTTCTTC.

This clonotype was detected a few times. This chain links TRBV28 with TRBJ2-7, with D tentatively TRBD1 or TRBD2 (6 bases each). The CDR3 has 13 residues. The ends were cut back, 6 bases at V and 5 bases at J, with 14 bases in the middle. Germline CDR1 MDHEN, CDR2 SYDVKM. The CDR3 DNA follows: TGTGCCAGCAGCCCGGGGGCGGATAACGAGCAGTACGTC. Its protein is CASSPGADNEQYV.

The chain uses TRBV12-5 and TRBJ2-7; the match to TRBD1 covers 8 bases. The CDR3 runs 13 residues. Germline CDR1 is LGHNT and CDR2 is FRNRAP. V gave up 8 bases and J gave up 1 base; unmatched junction bases: 4. Written as DNA, the CDR3 is TGTGCTAGTCGGGACAGGCGGTCCTACGAGCAGTACTTC. Its protein product is CASRDRRSYEQYF.

The rearrangement uses TRBV29-1 and TRBJ2-5, with a possible D match to TRBD2 (5 bases). With 7 bases removed from V and 8 bases from J, the gap between germline ends came to 20 bases. CDR1 SQVTM and CDR2 ANQGSEA come from the germline V gene. The CDR3 sequence is 13 residues long. In nucleotides, the CDR3 is TGCAGCGCCGGAACACGACCCTCGGGAACCCAGTACTTC. Its translation is CSAGTRPSGTQYF.

The gene calls are TRBV4-1 and TRBJ1-1, with 9 bases aligning to TRBD1. The CDR3 sequence is 16 residues long. Trimming at V came to 2 bases and at J to 6 bases, leaving 10 bases not matched to a gene. The germline CDR1 and CDR2 sequences are MGHRA and YSYEKL. CDR3 protein: CASSQRAGQGLSEAFF. The CDR3 bases are TGCGCCAGCAGCCAACGAGCGGGACAGGGCCTATCTGAAGCTTTCTTT.

V gene TRBV9 combines with J gene TRBJ2-5; TRBD2 agrees at 8 bases. V was clipped by 1 base and J by 5 bases; unmatched bases: 4. Germline-derived CDR1 and CDR2 are SGDLS and YYNGEE. CDR3 size: 14 residues. DNA for the CDR3: TGTGCCAGCAGCGTAACGGGGGGGCCGGAGACCCAGTACTTC. Amino acid sequence: CASSVTGGPETQYF.

This clonotype has only a few counts. This chain joins TRBV28 and TRBJ2-1; 7 nucleotides match TRBD2. V trimming: 8 bases; J trimming: 5 bases; junction bases outside the gene matches: 6. The CDR3 spans 13 residues. Germline V gene data show CDR1 as MDHEN and CDR2 as SYDVKM. The CDR3 protein is CASGGVNDNEQFF. The CDR3, as DNA: TGTGCCAGCGGGGGGGTGAACGACAATGAGCAGTTCTTC.

The chain uses TRBV18 and TRBJ1-1, with unresolved D. V lost 0 bases, J lost 9 bases, and 14 bases lay in between. The CDR3 runs to 14 residues. Germline CDR1 reads KGHSH; CDR2 reads LQKENI. CDR3 DNA sequence: TGTGCCAGCTCACCACCGGGGTCCAACCGTAAAGCTTTCTTT. It yields the protein CASSPPGSNRKAFF.

The chain employs TRBV20-1 and TRBJ2-5; no firm D call. V was pared by 5 bases and J by 2 bases, with 12 bases between. The CDR3 spans 13 residues. Germline CDR1 is DFQATT and CDR2 is SNEGSKA (reference sequence). The CDR3 sequence: CSAPSWQQETQYF. CDR3 nucleotide sequence: TGCAGTGCTCCGAGCTGGCAGCAAGAGACCCAGTACTTC.